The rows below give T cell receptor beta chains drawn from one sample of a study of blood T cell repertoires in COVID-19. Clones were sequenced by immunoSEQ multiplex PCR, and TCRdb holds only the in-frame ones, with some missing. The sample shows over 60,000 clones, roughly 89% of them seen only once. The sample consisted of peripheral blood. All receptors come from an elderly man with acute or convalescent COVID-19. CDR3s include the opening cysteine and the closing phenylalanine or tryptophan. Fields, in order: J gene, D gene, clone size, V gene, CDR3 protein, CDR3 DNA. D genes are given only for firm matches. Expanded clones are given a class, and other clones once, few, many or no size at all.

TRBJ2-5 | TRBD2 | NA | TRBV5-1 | CASSLGLAGGSYETQYF | TGCGCCAGCAGCTTGGGACTAGCGGGAGGCTCTTACGAGACCCAGTACTTC
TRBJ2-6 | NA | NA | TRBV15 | CATSRERHLSGANVLTF | TGTGCCACCAGCAGAGAAAGACACCTCTCTGGGGCCAACGTCCTGACTTTC
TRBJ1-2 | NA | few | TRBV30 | CAWSGLGAWYGYTF | TGTGCCTGGAGTGGGCTGGGGGCCTGGTATGGCTACACCTTC
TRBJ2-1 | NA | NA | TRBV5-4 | CASSLRDSYNEQFF | TGTGCCAGCAGCTTGCGGGATTCTTACAATGAGCAGTTCTTC
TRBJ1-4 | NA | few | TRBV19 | CASRDTATNEKLFF | TGTGCCAGCCGCGACACCGCAACTAATGAAAAACTGTTTTTT
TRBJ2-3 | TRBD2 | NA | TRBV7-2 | CASSLGLAGITDTQYF | TGTGCCAGCAGCTTAGGGCTAGCGGGTATCACAGATACGCAGTATTTT
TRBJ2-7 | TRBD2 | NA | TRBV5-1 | CASSRQAASGRVTSYEQYF | TGCGCCAGCAGCCGGCAGGCGGCTAGCGGGAGGGTCACGTCCTACGAGCAGTACTTC
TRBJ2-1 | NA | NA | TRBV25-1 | CASSSMGGGANEQFF | TGTGCCAGCAGTTCCATGGGGGGGGGCGCGAATGAGCAGTTCTTC
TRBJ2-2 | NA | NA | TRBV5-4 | CASSPTVLGELFF | TGTGCCAGCAGCCCGACAGTTCTCGGGGAGCTGTTTTTT
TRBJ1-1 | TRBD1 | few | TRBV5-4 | CASSPGQGYSNTEAFF | TGTGCCAGCAGCCCGGGACAGGGTTACTCCAACACTGAAGCTTTCTTT
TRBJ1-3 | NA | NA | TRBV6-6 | CASSPTRDSGNTIYF | TGTGCCAGCAGCCCGACTAGAGATTCTGGAAACACCATATATTTT
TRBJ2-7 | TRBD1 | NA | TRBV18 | CASSRYRQGSFGEQYF | TGTGCCAGCTCACGCTATAGACAGGGTTCTTTCGGCGAGCAGTACTTC
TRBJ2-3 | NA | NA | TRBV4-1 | CASSQQGTDTQYF | TGCGCCAGCAGCCAACAGGGAACAGATACGCAGTATTTT
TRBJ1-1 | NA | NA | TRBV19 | CASSISRTANTEAFF | TGTGCCAGTAGTATCTCCCGGACAGCGAACACTGAAGCTTTCTTT
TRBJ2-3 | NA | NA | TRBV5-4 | CASSFGGSTDTQYF | TGTGCCAGCAGCTTTGGAGGGAGCACAGATACGCAGTATTTT
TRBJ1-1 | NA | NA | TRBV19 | CASADMNTEAFF | TGTGCCAGTGCGGACATGAACACTGAAGCTTTCTTT
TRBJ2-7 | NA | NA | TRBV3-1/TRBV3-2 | CASSQNPAGTYEQYF | TGTGCCAGCAGCCAAAACCCCGCAGGCACCTACGAGCAGTACTTC
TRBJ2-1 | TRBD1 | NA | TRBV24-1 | CATSGRIGTGDYNEQFF | TGTGCCACCAGTGGTCGAATTGGGACAGGGGACTACAATGAGCAGTTCTTC
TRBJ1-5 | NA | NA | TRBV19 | CASSIIGGSPTDKHF | TGTGCCAGTAGTATAATCGGGGGGTCCCCAACAGATAAGCATTTT
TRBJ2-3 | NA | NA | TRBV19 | CASSATSNPPDTQYF | TGTGCCAGTAGTGCCACTAGCAACCCTCCAGATACGCAGTATTTT
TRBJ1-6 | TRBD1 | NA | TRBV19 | CASTSGTGMVPLHF | TGTGCCAGTACTTCCGGGACAGGGATGGTCCCCCTCCACTTT
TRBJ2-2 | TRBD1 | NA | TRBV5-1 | CASSRDRETGELFF | TGCGCCAGCAGCAGGGACAGAGAGACCGGGGAGCTGTTTTTT
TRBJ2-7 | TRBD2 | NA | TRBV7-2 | CASSLGASGVYEQYF | TGTGCCAGCAGCTTAGGGGCTAGCGGGGTCTACGAGCAGTACTTC
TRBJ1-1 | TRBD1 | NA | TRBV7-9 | CASSQGDTEAFF | TGTGCCAGCAGCCAGGGGGACACTGAAGCTTTCTTT
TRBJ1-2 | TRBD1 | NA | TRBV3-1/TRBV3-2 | CASSHLGGTGATGYLGYTF | TGTGCCAGCAGCCACCTGGGGGGGACAGGGGCCACCGGATACTTAGGCTACACCTTC
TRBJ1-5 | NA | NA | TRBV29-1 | CSVQQALNQPQHF | TGCAGCGTGCAACAGGCTCTCAATCAGCCCCAGCATTTT
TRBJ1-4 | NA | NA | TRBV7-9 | CASSLVGAVGEKLFF | TGTGCCAGCAGCTTAGTAGGGGCCGTGGGTGAAAAACTGTTTTTT
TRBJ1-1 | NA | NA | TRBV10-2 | CASSDRGRRPEAFF | TGCGCCAGCAGTGATAGAGGTCGACGGCCTGAAGCTTTCTTT